This T cell receptor (beta chain) was profiled in a study of shared clonotypes between healthy human individuals. Every subset had its genomic DNA shared out evenly among several immunoSEQ plates. Clones were read by immunoSEQ multiplex PCR, and TCRdb kept only the in-frame ones, dropping some. Of over a million clones listed, about 96% were seen once; the top ten hold roughly 1.2%. Every donor was a Caucasian adult from Nashville, Tennessee. Trimming removed 5 bases at V and 8 bases at J, with 12 bases between. Germline V CDR1 and CDR2: MGHRA, YSYEKL. This CDR3 contains 13 residues. This sequence originates from a young man in good health. Sequenced material: naive CD4+ T cells sorted from blood. Subset noted: CD45RA+ positively selected. This chain uses TRBV4-1 with TRBJ1-4, with no clear D. The CDR3 region is CASSSGLEEKLFF. CDR3 bases: TGCGCCAGCAGCTCGGGCCTCGAGGAAAAACTGTTTTTT.